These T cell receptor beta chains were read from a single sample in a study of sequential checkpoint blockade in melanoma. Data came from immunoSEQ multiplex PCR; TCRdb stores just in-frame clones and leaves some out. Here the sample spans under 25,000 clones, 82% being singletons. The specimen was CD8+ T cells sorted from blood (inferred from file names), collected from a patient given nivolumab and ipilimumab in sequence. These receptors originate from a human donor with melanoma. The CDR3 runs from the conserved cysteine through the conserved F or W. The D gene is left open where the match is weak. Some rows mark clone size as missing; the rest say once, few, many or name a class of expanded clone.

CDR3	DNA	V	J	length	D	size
CASRTGGGFGDTQYF	TGCGCCAGCAGGACAGGGGGGGGTTTCGGTGATACGCAGTATTTT	TRBV5-1	TRBJ2-3	15	TRBD1	-
CASSLRASGRAGDYEQYF	TGCGCCAGCAGCTTGCGGGCCAGCGGGAGGGCCGGAGACTACGAGCAGTACTTC	TRBV5-1	TRBJ2-7	18	TRBD2	-
CASSPQSYYGYTF	TGTGCCAGCAGCCCACAGAGTTACTATGGCTACACCTTC	TRBV7-9	TRBJ1-2	13	-	-
CASSLRPGNEQFF	TGTGCCAGCAGCTTAAGGCCGGGGAATGAGCAGTTCTTC	TRBV7-3	TRBJ2-1	13	-	-
CASSLALADYNEQFF	TGCGCCAGCAGCTTGGCCCTAGCGGACTACAATGAGCAGTTCTTC	TRBV5-1	TRBJ2-1	15	TRBD2	-
CASSSLTGGPGNTIYF	TGTGCCAGCAGTTCCCTGACAGGGGGTCCGGGAAACACCATATATTTT	TRBV28	TRBJ1-3	16	TRBD1	-
CASSPGTSSEQFF	TGTGCCAGCAGCCCGGGGACTAGTAGTGAGCAGTTCTTC	TRBV7-2	TRBJ2-1	13	TRBD2	-
CASSRITSGQETQYF	TGTGCCAGCAGCCGGATTACTAGCGGACAAGAGACCCAGTACTTC	TRBV4-2	TRBJ2-5	15	TRBD2	once
CASTRTGGDGAGEAFF	TGTGCCAGTACCCGGACAGGGGGCGACGGGGCTGGTGAAGCTTTCTTT	TRBV19	TRBJ1-1	16	TRBD1	few
CASSLREGGYEQFF	TGTGCCAGCAGCTTACGCGAGGGTGGGTATGAGCAGTTCTTC	TRBV7-9	TRBJ2-1	14	-	-
CASSLHGGTNEKLFF	TGTGCCAGCTCACTCCACGGGGGAACTAATGAAAAACTGTTTTTT	TRBV18	TRBJ1-4	15	-	-
CASRRDRGTDTQYF	TGTGCCAGCCGACGGGACAGGGGGACAGATACGCAGTATTTT	TRBV6-1	TRBJ2-3	14	TRBD1	-
CASSFRYHNEQFF	TGTGCCAGCAGTTTTCGGTACCACAATGAGCAGTTCTTC	TRBV27	TRBJ2-1	13	-	-
CASSKAQGSYEQYF	TGTGCCAGCAGCAAAGCTCAGGGGAGTTACGAGCAGTACTTC	TRBV21-1	TRBJ2-7	14	-	few
CSALLAGGHTGELFF	TGCAGCGCCCTTCTCGCGGGAGGGCACACCGGGGAGCTGTTTTTT	TRBV29-1	TRBJ2-2	15	TRBD2	-
CASSVGPGTSGYEQYF	TGTGCCAGCAGCGTAGGCCCCGGGACTAGCGGGTACGAGCAGTACTTC	TRBV9	TRBJ2-7	16	TRBD2	few
CASSPRLIYNEQFF	TGCGCCAGCAGCCCCAGACTAATTTACAATGAGCAGTTCTTC	TRBV4-3	TRBJ2-1	14	-	-
CASSYPQGIGYTF	TGTGCCAGCAGTTACCCACAGGGTATCGGCTACACCTTC	TRBV6-5	TRBJ1-2	13	-	-
CASKGQGLIHSSGANVLTF	TGTGCCAGCAAGGGACAGGGTCTGATCCATAGCTCTGGGGCCAACGTCCTGACTTTC	TRBV14	TRBJ2-6	19	TRBD1	-
CASSLGEGTGRRRTEAFF	TGTGCCAGCAGCTTAGGGGAAGGGACAGGGAGGAGGCGCACTGAAGCTTTCTTT	TRBV7-2	TRBJ1-1	18	TRBD1	once
CASSYGGGQPQHF	TGTGCCAGCAGTTACGGGGGGGGTCAGCCCCAGCATTTT	TRBV28	TRBJ1-5	13	-	-
CASSLQGTNTEAFF	TGCGCCAGCAGCTTGCAGGGGACCAACACTGAAGCTTTCTTT	TRBV5-1	TRBJ1-1	14	-	once
CAWRAYLSDTQYF	TGTGCCTGGAGAGCCTATCTATCAGATACGCAGTATTTT	TRBV30	TRBJ2-3	13	-	-
CASSLETGQRFEAFF	TGCGCCAGCAGCTTGGAAACGGGACAAAGATTCGAAGCTTTCTTT	TRBV5-1	TRBJ1-1	15	-	-
CASSAKTGMGTEAFF	TGTGCCAGCAGCGCCAAGACAGGGATGGGGACTGAAGCTTTCTTT	TRBV7-9	TRBJ1-1	15	TRBD1	-
CASSLGGLLSTDTQYF	TGTGCCAGCAGCTTAGGAGGACTACTCAGCACAGATACGCAGTATTTT	TRBV7-6	TRBJ2-3	16	-	-